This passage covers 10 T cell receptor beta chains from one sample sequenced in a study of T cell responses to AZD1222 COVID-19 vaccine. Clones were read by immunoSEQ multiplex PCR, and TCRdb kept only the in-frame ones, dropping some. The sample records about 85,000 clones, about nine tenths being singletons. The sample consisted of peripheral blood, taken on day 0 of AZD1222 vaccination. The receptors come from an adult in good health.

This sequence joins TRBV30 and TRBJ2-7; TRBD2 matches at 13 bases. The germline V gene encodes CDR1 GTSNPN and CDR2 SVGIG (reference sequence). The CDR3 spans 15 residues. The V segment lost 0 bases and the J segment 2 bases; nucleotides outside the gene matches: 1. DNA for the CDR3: TGTGCCTGGAGTGTGGGACTAGCGGGGACCTACGAGCAGTACTTC. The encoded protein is CAWSVGLAGTYEQYF.

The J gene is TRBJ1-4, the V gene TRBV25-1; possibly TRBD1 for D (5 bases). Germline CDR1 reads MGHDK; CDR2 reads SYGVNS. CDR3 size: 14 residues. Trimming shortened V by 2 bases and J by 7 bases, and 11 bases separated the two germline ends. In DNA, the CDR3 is TGTGCCAGCAGTGAAGGGGCAGCGGCTGAAAAACTGTTTTTT. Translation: CASSEGAAAEKLFF.

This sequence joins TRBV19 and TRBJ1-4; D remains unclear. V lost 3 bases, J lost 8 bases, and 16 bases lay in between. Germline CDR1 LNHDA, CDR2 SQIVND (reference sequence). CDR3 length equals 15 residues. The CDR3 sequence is CASSIENGEVEKLFF. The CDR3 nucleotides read TGTGCCAGTAGTATCGAAAACGGGGAGGTAGAAAAACTGTTTTTT.

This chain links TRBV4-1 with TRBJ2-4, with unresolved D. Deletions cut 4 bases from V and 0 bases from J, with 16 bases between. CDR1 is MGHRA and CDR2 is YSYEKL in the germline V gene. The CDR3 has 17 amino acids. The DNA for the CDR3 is TGCGCCAGCAGCCCAAAACCGGAACCGTTAGCCAAAAACATTCAGTACTTC. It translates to CASSPKPEPLAKNIQYF.

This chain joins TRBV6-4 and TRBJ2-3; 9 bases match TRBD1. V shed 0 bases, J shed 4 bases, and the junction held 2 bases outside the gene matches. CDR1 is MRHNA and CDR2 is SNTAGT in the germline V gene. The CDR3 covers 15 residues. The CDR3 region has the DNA TGTGCCAGCAGTGACTCGGGACAGGGCCCAGATACGCAGTATTTT. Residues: CASSDSGQGPDTQYF.

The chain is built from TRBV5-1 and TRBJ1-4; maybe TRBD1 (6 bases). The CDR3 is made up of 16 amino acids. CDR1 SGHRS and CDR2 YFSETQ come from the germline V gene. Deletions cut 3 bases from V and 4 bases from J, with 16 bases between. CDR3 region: CASSSGGGPYNEKLFF. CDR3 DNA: TGCGCCAGCAGCTCAGGAGGGGGGCCATATAATGAAAAACTGTTTTTT.

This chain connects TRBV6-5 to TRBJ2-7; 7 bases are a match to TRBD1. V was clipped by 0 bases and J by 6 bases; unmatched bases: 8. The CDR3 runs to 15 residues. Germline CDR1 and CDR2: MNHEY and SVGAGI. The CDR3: CASSYSTDRVREQYF. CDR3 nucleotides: TGTGCCAGCAGTTACTCGACAGACAGGGTACGCGAGCAGTACTTC.

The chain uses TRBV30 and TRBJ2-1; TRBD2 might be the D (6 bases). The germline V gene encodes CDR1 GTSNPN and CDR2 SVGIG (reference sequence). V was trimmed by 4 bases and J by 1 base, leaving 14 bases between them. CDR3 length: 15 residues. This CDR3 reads CAWTYGRWSYNEQFF. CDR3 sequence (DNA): TGTGCCTGGACCTACGGGAGATGGTCCTACAATGAGCAGTTCTTC.

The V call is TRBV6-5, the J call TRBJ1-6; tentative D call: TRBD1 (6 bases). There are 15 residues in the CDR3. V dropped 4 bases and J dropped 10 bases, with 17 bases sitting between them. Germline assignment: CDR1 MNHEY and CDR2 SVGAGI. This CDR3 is CASSSPGRGGSPLHF. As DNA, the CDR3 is TGTGCCAGCAGTTCCCCCGGCAGGGGCGGCTCACCCCTCCACTTT.

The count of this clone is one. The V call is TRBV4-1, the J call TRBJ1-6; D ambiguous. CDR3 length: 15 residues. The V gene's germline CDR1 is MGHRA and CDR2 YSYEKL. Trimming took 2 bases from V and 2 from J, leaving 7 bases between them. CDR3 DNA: TGCGCCAGCAGCCAAACCGGGACCTATAATTCACCCCTCCACTTT. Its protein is CASSQTGTYNSPLHF.